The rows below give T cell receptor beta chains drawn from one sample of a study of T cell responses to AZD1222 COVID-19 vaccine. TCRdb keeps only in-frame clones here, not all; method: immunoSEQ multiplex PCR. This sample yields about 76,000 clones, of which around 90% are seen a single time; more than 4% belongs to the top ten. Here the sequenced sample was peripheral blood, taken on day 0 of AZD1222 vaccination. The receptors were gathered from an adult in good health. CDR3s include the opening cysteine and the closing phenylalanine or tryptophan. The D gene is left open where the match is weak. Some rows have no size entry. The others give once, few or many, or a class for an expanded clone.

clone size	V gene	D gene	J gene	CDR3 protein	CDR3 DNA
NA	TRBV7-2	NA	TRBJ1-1	CASSLSPSTEAFF	TGTGCCAGCAGCTTATCCCCCAGCACTGAAGCTTTCTTT
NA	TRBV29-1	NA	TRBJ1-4	CSAIRGTEKLFF	TGCAGCGCTATCCGGGGGACAGAAAAACTGTTTTTT
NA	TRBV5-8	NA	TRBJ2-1	CASSPPGASRIEQFF	TGTGCCAGCAGCCCACCGGGGGCCAGCCGCATTGAGCAGTTCTTC
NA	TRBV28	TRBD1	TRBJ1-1	CASSSTGGRRYTEAFF	TGTGCCAGCAGTTCCACAGGGGGAAGAAGATACACTGAAGCTTTCTTT
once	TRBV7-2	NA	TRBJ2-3	CASSPSLEHTQYF	TGTGCCAGCAGCCCCTCCCTAGAGCATACGCAGTATTTT
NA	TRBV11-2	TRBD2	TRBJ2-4	CASSSRTSGGLAKNIQYF	TGTGCCAGCAGCTCCCGGACTAGCGGAGGACTAGCCAAAAACATTCAGTACTTC
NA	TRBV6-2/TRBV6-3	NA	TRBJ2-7	CASSRLGYEQYF	TGTGCCAGCAGTAGGCTGGGCTACGAGCAGTACTTC
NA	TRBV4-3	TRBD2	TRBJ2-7	CASSPSTSASYEQYF	TGCGCCAGCAGCCCTTCGACTAGCGCATCCTACGAGCAGTACTTC
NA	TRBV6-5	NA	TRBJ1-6	CASSYASEVWPLHF	TGTGCCAGCAGTTACGCCTCAGAGGTTTGGCCCCTCCACTTT
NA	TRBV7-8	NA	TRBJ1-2	CASSLGPSNYGYTF	TGTGCCAGCAGCTTAGGGCCCTCCAACTATGGCTACACCTTC
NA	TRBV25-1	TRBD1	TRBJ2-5	CASSVTGGEETQYF	TGTGCCAGCAGTGTGACAGGGGGAGAAGAGACCCAGTACTTC
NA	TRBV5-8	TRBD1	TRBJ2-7	CASSKRTGGTYEQYF	TGTGCCAGCAGCAAGAGGACAGGGGGAACCTACGAGCAGTACTTC
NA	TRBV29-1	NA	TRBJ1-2	CSVEAPNREGGYTF	TGCAGCGTTGAAGCCCCGAACAGGGAAGGGGGCTACACCTTC
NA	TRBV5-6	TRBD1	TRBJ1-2	CASIRQGEYDGYTF	TGTGCCAGCATCAGACAGGGGGAATACGATGGCTACACCTTC
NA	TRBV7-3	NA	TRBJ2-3	CASSVAGVSSTDTQYF	TGTGCCAGCAGCGTCGCAGGGGTTTCCAGCACAGATACGCAGTATTTT
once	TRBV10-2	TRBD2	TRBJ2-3	CASTGTAGDLDTQYF	TGCGCCAGCACGGGAACAGCGGGGGACCTAGATACGCAGTATTTT
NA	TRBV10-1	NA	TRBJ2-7	CASSEGRKDRVRYEQYF	TGCGCCAGCAGTGAAGGGCGAAAGGACAGAGTCCGATACGAGCAGTACTTC
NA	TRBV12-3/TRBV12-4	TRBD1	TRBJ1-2	CASSLDREGYTF	TGTGCCAGCAGTTTGGACAGGGAGGGCTACACCTTC
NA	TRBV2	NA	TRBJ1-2	CASSPPLGQLSNYGYTF	TGTGCCAGCAGTCCCCCGCTGGGGCAGCTATCTAACTATGGCTACACCTTC
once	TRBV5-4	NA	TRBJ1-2	CASSLRWGQGYTF	TGTGCCAGCAGCTTGCGATGGGGGCAAGGCTACACCTTC
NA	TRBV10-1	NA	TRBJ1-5	CASSAPEKQPQHF	TGCGCCAGCAGTGCCCCTGAGAAACAGCCCCAGCATTTT
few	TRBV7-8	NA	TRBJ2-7	CASSPGRLSYEQYF	TGTGCCAGCAGCCCCGGCCGGCTATCCTACGAGCAGTACTTC
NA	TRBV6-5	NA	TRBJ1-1	CASSQDGDFAEAFF	TGTGCCAGCAGTCAGGACGGGGATTTCGCTGAAGCTTTCTTT
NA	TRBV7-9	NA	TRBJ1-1	CASSVPPEAFF	TGTGCCAGCAGCGTGCCACCTGAAGCTTTCTTT
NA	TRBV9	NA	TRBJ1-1	CASSVSFIEEEAFF	TGTGCCAGCAGCGTGTCCTTTATCGAGGAAGAAGCTTTCTTT
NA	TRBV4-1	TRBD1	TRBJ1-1	CASSRNGQGAGTEAFF	TGCGCCAGCAGCCGTAACGGACAGGGGGCAGGAACTGAAGCTTTCTTT
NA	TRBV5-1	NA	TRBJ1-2	CASSLEGETNYGYTF	TGCGCCAGCAGCTTGGAGGGGGAAACTAACTATGGCTACACCTTC
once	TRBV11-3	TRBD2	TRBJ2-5	CASSLRDSSGVQETQYF	TGTGCCAGCAGCTTACGGGATTCTAGCGGGGTACAAGAGACCCAGTACTTC
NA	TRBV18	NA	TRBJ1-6	CASSPPGDPYSPLHF	TGTGCCAGCTCACCACCAGGGGACCCCTATTCACCCCTCCACTTT
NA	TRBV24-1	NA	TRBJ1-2	CATPGDNGYTF	TGTGCCACCCCGGGGGATAACGGCTACACCTTC
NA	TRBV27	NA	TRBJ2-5	CASGGAETQYF	TGTGCCAGTGGGGGTGCGGAGACCCAGTACTTC
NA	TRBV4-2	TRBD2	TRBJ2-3	CASSQGVTSGAVDTQYF	TGTGCCAGCAGCCAAGGGGTGACTAGCGGGGCTGTAGATACGCAGTATTTT
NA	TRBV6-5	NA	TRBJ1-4	CATTREGIEKLFF	TGTGCCACCACGAGGGAGGGAATTGAAAAACTGTTTTTT
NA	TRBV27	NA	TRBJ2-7	CASSPTPSSYEQYF	TGTGCCAGCAGTCCCACACCCAGCTCCTACGAGCAGTACTTC
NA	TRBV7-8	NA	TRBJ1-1	CASSLGQANTEAFF	TGTGCCAGCAGCTTGGGACAAGCGAACACTGAAGCTTTCTTT
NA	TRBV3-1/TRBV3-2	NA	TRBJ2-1	CASSHPAGYNEQFF	TGTGCCAGCAGCCATCCGGCGGGCTACAATGAGCAGTTCTTC
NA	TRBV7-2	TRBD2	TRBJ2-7	CASSLGRAGAGYEQYF	TGTGCCAGCAGCTTAGGTCGAGCGGGAGCTGGGTACGAGCAGTACTTC
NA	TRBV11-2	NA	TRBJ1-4	CASSSLLGRLFF	TGTGCCAGCAGCTCCCTATTGGGAAGACTGTTTTTT
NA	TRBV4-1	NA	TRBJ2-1	CASSQDLVKYEWFF	TGCGCCAGCAGCCAAGATCTTGTTAAGTACGAGTGGTTCTTC
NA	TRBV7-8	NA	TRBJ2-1	CASSLEVVHEQFF	TGTGCCAGCAGCTTAGAGGTGGTGCATGAGCAGTTCTTC
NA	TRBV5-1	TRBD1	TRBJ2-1	CASSPGQGAYNEQFF	TGCGCCAGCAGCCCCGGACAGGGGGCCTACAATGAGCAGTTCTTC
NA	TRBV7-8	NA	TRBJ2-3	CASSLVRDSTDTQYF	TGTGCCAGCAGCCTCGTCCGGGACTCGACAGATACGCAGTATTTT
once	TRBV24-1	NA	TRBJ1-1	CATSREANTEAFF	TGTGCCACCAGTAGGGAGGCGAACACTGAAGCTTTCTTT
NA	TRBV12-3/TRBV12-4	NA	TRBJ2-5	CASSWGLGTQYF	TGTGCCAGCAGTTGGGGCCTAGGGACCCAGTACTTC
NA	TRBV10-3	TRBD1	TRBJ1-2	CAISESWQGDGYTF	TGTGCCATCAGTGAGTCCTGGCAGGGGGATGGCTACACCTTC
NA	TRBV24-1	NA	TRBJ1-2	CATSDWGEYGYTF	TGTGCCACCAGTGATTGGGGGGAGTATGGCTACACCTTC
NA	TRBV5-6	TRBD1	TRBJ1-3	CASSPGTGRNTIYF	TGTGCCAGCAGCCCCGGGACAGGGAGAAACACCATATATTTT
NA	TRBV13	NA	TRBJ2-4	CATTRGSKNIQYF	TGTGCCACCACTCGAGGCAGCAAAAACATTCAGTACTTC
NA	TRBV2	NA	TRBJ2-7	CASSRQRSYEQYF	TGTGCCAGCAGTCGACAGCGCTCCTACGAGCAGTACTTC
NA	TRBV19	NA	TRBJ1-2	CASSIDLAGSGGYTF	TGTGCCAGTAGTATAGACCTCGCGGGGTCTGGAGGCTACACCTTC
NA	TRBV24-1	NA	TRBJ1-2	CATSDAAAYYGYTF	TGTGCCACCAGTGATGCGGCAGCCTACTATGGCTACACCTTC
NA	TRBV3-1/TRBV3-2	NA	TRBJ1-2	CASSDFRRYGYTF	TGTGCCAGCAGCGATTTCCGGCGGTATGGCTACACCTTC